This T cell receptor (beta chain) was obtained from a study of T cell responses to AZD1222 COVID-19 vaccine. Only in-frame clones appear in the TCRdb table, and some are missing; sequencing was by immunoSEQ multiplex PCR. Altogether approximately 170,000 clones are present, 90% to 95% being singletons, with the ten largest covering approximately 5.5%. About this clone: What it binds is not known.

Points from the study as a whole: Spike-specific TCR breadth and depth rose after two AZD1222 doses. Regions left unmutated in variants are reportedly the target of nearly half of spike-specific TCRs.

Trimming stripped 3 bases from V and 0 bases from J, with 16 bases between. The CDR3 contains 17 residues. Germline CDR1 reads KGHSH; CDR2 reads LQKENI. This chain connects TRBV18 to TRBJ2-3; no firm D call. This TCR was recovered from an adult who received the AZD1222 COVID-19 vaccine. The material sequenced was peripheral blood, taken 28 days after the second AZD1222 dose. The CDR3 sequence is CASSPPKYGVSTDTQYF. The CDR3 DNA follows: TGTGCCAGCTCACCTCCAAAATACGGAGTTAGCACAGATACGCAGTATTTT.